This TCR beta chain was found in a study of T cell changes during pregnancy in multiple sclerosis. Method: immunoSEQ multiplex PCR; TCRdb's copy keeps in-frame clones and lacks some. The data contain around 83,000 clones, 75% to 95% of them seen just once; the ten biggest clones take up more than 0.45%. CDR3 length: 13 amino acids. Trimming took off 2 bases at V and 2 bases at J, with 7 bases between the two ends. Germline CDR1 is SGHVS and CDR2 is FNYEAQ. The sequenced sample was CD4+ T cells from peripheral blood mononuclear cells, obtained in the second trimester of pregnancy. This receptor was taken from a female donor with multiple sclerosis, enrolled in a pregnancy study. The V gene is TRBV7-6, the J gene TRBJ2-7; D not certain. The CDR3: CASSLSKTYEQYF. The CDR3, as DNA: TGTGCCAGCAGCTTATCCAAAACCTACGAGCAGTACTTC.